The sequence of this T cell receptor (beta chain) was determined in a study of T cells in Graves' hyperthyroidism and ophthalmopathy. From RNA transcripts, TCR beta CDR3 regions were amplified. An initial round of RT-PCR targeting the TCR CDR3 relied on the HTBI primer set. TCRdb reanalysed the multiplex PCR reads using MiXCR and keeps one entry per CDR3 protein. Here the sample spans nearly 600,000 distinct CDR3 sequences, 14% being singletons. This CDR3 spans 16 amino acids. Germline loops: CDR1 SGHTA, CDR2 FQGTGA. V gave up 6 bases and J gave up 4 bases; unmatched junction bases: 11. This clonotype was counted at least ten times.

The sequencing sample was made of blood. This sequence was found in a woman aged 18-30 years with Graves' ophthalmopathy. The V call is TRBV7-3, the J call TRBJ1-4, with 7 positions matching TRBD1. In nucleotides, the CDR3 is TGTGCCAGCAGTAGACAGGGAGGCTTCCTTAATGAAAAACTGTTTTTT. Protein sequence: CASSRQGGFLNEKLFF.